The clone carrying this T cell receptor (beta chain) has just a few counts. This sample was included in a study of CD4 and CD8 cells across lung adenocarcinoma regions. Localized lung adenocarcinoma, a non-small cell lung cancer, affected the donors. TCRdb itself ran the PCR reads through MiXCR, one entry per CDR3 protein. The sample consists of approximately 2,400 distinct CDR3 sequences, under 60% of them appearing once. The germline CDR1 and CDR2 sequences are MNHNS and SASEGT. The CDR3 has 17 amino acids. The specimen was CD4+ T cells from the center of a lung tumor. This clonotype originated in a female donor with lung adenocarcinoma. The CD4 and CD8 labels of this study may be unreliable. The V gene is TRBV6-1, the J gene TRBJ2-1; 8 nucleotides align to TRBD2. The DNA end is a closer match to TRBJ2-7, so the J assignment may be wrong. The CDR3 DNA reads TGTGCCAGCAGTGAAGTTGCGGGAGGAAGCGGTGAAGACGAGCAGTACTTC. It is translated as CASSEVAGGSGEDEQYF.